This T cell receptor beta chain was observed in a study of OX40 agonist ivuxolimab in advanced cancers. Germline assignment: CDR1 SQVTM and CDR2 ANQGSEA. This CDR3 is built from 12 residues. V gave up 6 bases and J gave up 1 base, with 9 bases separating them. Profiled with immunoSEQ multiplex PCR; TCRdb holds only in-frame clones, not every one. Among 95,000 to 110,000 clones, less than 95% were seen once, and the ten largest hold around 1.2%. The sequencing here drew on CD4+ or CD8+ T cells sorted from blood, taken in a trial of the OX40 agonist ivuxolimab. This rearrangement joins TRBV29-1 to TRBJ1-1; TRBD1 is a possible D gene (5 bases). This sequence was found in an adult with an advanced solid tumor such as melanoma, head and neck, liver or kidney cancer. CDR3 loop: CSVVDRNTEAFF. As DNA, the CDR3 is TGCAGCGTGGTCGACAGGAACACTGAAGCTTTCTTT.